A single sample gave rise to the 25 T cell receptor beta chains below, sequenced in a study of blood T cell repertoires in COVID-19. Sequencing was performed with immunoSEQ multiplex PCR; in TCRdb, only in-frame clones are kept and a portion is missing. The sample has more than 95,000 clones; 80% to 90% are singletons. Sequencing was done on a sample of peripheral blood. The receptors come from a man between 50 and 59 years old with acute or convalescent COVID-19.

The CDR3 coding sequence is TGTGCCACCAGACAGGCCAACACCGGGGAGCTGTTTTTT. It specifies CATRQANTGELFF. The genes are TRBV24-1 and TRBJ2-2; tentative D call: TRBD1 (5 bases). V was cut by 7 bases and J by 2 bases, with 7 bases left in between. The germline CDR1 and CDR2 sequences are KGHDR and SFDVKD. The CDR3 loop spans 13 amino acids.

The chain's CDR3 is CASSYSAGTGQPQHF. The CDR3 DNA follows: TGTGCCAGCAGTTACTCAGCTGGGACAGGTCAGCCCCAGCATTTT. The chain is built from TRBV6-2 or TRBV6-3 and TRBJ1-5; 8 positions agree with TRBD1. CDR1 MNHEY and CDR2 SVGEGT come from the germline V gene. V lost 0 bases, J lost 6 bases, and 4 bases stayed unmatched. The CDR3 is 15 amino acids.

The chain's CDR3 is CASSQALANYNEQFF. The DNA for the CDR3 is TGCGCCAGCAGCCAAGCTCTAGCGAATTACAATGAGCAGTTCTTC. The V call is TRBV4-1, the J call TRBJ2-1; weak D call: TRBD2 (6 bases). Germline V gene lookup returns CDR1 MGHRA and CDR2 YSYEKL. V dropped 1 base and J dropped 4 bases, with 11 bases sitting between them. The CDR3 totals 15 residues.

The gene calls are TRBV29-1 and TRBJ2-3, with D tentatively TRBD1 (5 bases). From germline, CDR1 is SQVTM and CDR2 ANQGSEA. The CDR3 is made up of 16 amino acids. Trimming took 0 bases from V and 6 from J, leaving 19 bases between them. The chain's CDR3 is CSVEDRQDKPRDTQYF. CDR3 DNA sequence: TGCAGCGTTGAAGATCGGCAGGACAAACCTAGGGATACGCAGTATTTT.

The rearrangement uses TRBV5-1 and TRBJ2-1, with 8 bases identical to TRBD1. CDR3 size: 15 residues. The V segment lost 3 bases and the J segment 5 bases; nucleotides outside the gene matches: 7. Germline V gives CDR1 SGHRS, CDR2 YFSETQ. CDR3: CASSSQGARNNEQFF. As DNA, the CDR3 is TGCGCCAGCAGCTCCCAGGGGGCTCGTAACAATGAGCAGTTCTTC.

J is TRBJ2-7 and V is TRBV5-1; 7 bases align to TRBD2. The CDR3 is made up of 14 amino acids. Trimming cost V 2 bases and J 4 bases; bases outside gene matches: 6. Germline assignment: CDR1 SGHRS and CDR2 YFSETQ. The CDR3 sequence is CASSLGRGGYEQYF. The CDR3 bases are TGCGCCAGCAGCTTAGGGAGGGGTGGGTACGAGCAGTACTTC.

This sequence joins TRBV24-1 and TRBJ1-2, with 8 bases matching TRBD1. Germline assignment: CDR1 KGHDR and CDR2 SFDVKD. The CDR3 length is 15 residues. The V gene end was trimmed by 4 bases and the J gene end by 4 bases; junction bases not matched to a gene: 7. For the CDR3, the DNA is TGTGCCACCAGTGAACCCGGACAGGGATTCTATGGCTACACCTTC. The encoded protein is CATSEPGQGFYGYTF.

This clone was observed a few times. The CDR3 region is CASSLGGVGATLGELFF. The CDR3 bases are TGTGCCAGCAGCTTAGGGGGGGTCGGGGCGACCCTTGGGGAGCTGTTTTTT. This chain uses TRBV7-2 with TRBJ2-2, with D tentatively TRBD2 (6 bases). The CDR3 has 17 residues. The germline CDR1 and CDR2 sequences are SGHTA and FQGNSA. V was shortened by 1 base and J by 8 bases, with 20 bases between the two germline ends.

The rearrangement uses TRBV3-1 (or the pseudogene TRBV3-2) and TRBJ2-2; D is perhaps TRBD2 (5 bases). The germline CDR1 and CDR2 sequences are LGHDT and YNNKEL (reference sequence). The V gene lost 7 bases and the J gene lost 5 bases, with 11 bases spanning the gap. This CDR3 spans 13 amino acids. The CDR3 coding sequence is TGTGCCAGCACGGGGTCCAAGACCGGGGAGCTGTTTTTT. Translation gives CASTGSKTGELFF.

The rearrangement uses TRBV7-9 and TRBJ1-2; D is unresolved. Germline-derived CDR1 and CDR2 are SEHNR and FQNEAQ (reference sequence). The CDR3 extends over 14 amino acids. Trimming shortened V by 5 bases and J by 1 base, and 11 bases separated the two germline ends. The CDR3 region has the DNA TGTGCCAGCAGCCCTGCATCGGGTAACTATGGCTACACCTTC. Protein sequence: CASSPASGNYGYTF.

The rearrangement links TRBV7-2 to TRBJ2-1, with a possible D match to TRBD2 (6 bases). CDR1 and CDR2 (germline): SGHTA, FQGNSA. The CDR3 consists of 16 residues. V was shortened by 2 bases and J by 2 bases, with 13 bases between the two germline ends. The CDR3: CASSLPRLAPYNEQFF. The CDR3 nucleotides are TGTGCCAGCAGCTTACCCCGGCTAGCGCCCTACAATGAGCAGTTCTTC.

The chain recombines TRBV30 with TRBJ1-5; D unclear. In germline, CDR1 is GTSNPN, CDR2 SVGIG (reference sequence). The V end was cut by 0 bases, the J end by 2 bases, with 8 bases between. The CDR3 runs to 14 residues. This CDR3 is CAWSVQTGNQPQHF. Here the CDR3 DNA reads TGTGCCTGGAGTGTACAAACAGGCAATCAGCCCCAGCATTTT.

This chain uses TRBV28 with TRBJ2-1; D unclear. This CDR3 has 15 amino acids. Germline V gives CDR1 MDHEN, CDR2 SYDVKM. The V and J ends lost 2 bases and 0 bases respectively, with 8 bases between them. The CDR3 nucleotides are TGTGCCAGCAGTTTAAGCCCCCGCTCCTACAATGAGCAGTTCTTC. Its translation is CASSLSPRSYNEQFF.

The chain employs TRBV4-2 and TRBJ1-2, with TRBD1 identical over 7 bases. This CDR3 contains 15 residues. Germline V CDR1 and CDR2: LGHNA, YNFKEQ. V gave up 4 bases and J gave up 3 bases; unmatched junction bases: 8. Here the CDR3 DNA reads TGTGCCAGCAGCCTCACTCAGGGGGAATACTATGGCTACACCTTC. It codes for CASSLTQGEYYGYTF.

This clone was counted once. The CDR3 region is CASSLRAYNSPLHF. DNA for the CDR3: TGTGCCAGCAGCCTCAGGGCCTATAATTCACCCCTCCACTTT. The rearrangement links TRBV5-4 to TRBJ1-6; weak D call: TRBD1 (5 bases). The CDR3 extends over 14 amino acids. Germline assignment: CDR1 SGHNT and CDR2 YYREEE (reference sequence). The V end was cut by 4 bases, the J end by 2 bases, with 7 bases between.

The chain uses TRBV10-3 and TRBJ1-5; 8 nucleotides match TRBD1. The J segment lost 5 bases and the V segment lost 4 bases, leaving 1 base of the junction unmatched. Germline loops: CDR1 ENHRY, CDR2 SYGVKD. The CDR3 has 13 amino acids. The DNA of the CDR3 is TGTGCCATCAGTGCGGGACAGGATCAGCCCCAGCATTTT. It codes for CAISAGQDQPQHF.

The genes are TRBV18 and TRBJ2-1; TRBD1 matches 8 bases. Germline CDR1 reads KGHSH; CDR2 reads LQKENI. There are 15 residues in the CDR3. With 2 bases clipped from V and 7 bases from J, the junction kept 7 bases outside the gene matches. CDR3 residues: CASSPRETGVNEQFF. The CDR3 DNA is TGTGCCAGCTCACCAAGGGAGACAGGGGTAAATGAGCAGTTCTTC.

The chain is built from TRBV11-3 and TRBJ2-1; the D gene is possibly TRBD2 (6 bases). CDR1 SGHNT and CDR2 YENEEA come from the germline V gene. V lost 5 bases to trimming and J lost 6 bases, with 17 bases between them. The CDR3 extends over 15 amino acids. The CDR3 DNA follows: TGTGCCAGCAGCCCTATAGCGGAGGGGTCCAATGAGCAGTTCTTC. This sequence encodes CASSPIAEGSNEQFF.

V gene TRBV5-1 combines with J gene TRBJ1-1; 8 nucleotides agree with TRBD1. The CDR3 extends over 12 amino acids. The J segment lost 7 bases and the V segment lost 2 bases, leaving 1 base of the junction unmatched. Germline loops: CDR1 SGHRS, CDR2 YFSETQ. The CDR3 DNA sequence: TGCGCCAGCAGCTTCACAGGGGGTGAAGCTTTCTTT. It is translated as CASSFTGGEAFF.

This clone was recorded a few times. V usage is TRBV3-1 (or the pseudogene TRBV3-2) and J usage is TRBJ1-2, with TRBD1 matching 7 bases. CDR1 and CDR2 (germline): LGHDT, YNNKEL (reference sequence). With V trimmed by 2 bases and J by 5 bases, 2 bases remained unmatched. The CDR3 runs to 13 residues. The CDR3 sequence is CASSQSGQYGYTF. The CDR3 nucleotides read TGTGCCAGCAGCCAATCGGGACAGTATGGCTACACCTTC.

This chain's CDR3 is CASSEGPAWDEQFF. CDR3 nucleotides: TGTGCCAGCAGTGAAGGACCAGCGTGGGATGAGCAGTTCTTC. The chain recombines TRBV6-1 with TRBJ2-1; no clear D. V was clipped by 1 base and J by 8 bases, with 12 bases between them. Germline V gene lookup returns CDR1 MNHNS and CDR2 SASEGT. The CDR3 is made up of 14 amino acids.

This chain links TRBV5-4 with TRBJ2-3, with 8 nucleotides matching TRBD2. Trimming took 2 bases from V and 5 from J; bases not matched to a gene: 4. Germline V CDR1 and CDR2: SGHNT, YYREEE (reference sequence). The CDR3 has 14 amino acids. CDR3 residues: CASSLAGVGDTQYF. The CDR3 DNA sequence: TGTGCCAGCAGCTTAGCGGGAGTAGGAGATACGCAGTATTTT.

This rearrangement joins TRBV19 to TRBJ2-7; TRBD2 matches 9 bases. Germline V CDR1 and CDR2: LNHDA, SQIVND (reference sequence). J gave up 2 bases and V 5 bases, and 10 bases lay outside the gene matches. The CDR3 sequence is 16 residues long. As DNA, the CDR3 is TGTGCCAGTAGTCAACCTTCTAGCGGGAAAACCTACGAGCAGTACTTC. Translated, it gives CASSQPSSGKTYEQYF.

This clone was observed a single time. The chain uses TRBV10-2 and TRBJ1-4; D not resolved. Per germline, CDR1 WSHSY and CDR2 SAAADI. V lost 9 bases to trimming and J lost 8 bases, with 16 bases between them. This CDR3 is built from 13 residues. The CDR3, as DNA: TGCGCCAGTTCTGGCTTGAACCCAGAAAAACTGTTTTTT. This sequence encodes CASSGLNPEKLFF.

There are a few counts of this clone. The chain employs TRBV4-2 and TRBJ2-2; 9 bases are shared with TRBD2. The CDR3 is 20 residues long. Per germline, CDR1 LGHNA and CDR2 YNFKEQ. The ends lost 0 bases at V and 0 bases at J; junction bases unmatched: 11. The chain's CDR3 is CASSQDFAGTSTSNTGELFF. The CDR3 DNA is TGTGCCAGCAGCCAAGACTTTGCCGGGACTAGCACCTCGAACACCGGGGAGCTGTTTTTT.